This T cell receptor beta chain originates from a study of T cells in tuberculosis. V lost 3 bases, J lost 2 bases, and 2 bases stayed unmatched. CDR1 and CDR2 (germline): SGDLS, YYNGEE. This CDR3 contains 15 residues. Adolescents were screened for latent TB by skin test and IGRA. This table comes from immunoSEQ multiplex PCR, and its TCRdb copy is limited to in-frame clones, with some not included. This table holds around 45,000 clones, approximately 94% found once. This chain connects TRBV9 to TRBJ2-7; 13 bases agree with TRBD2. Sample: PBMCs. The receptor was derived from a donor aged 10-35 years with latent tuberculosis or without tuberculosis infection. Some clones in this sample may be carry-over from other donors' samples. The CDR3 DNA sequence: TGTGCCAGCAGCGAGGGACTAGCGGGAACCTACGAGCAGTACTTC. Its protein product is CASSEGLAGTYEQYF.